What follows are 22 T cell receptor beta chains derived from one specimen sequenced in a study of early stage breast cancer tumors (dated by TCRdb to about 2017). Library preparation was by the immunoSEQ multiplex PCR assay. In TCRdb, the immuneACCESS table is reduced to in-frame sequences with V and J assigned. These tables do not hold every clone; where another copy was compared, an unresolved V gene accounts for under half, and the others remain unexplained. Recorded for this sample are some 48,000 clones; roughly 83% of them occurred a single time. The top ten constitute 1.4% of the sample. The sequenced sample was blood. These receptor sequences come from a person in their fifties with breast cancer.

By share, this clone ranks as medium-sized. Within the sample, other DNA sequences also encode this same CDR3. The genes are TRBV2 and TRBJ2-3, with 7 positions matching TRBD2. Germline CDR1 and CDR2: SNHLY and FYNNEI. This CDR3 region has 14 residues. V was pared by 1 base and J by 3 bases, with 1 base of the junction left unmatched. CDR3 DNA: TGTGCCAGCAGTGAAGGCGGGGGAACAGATACGCAGTATTTT. It codes for CASSEGGGTDTQYF. Based on the CDR3 plus reference TRBV2 and TRBJ2-3, the full variable domain is EPEVTQTPSHQVTQMGQEVILRCVPISNHLYFYWYRQILGQKVEFLVSFYNNEISEKSEIFDDQFSVERPDGSNFTLKIRSTKLEDSAMYFCASSEGGGTDTQYFGPGTRLTVL.

The chain combines TRBV7-9 with TRBJ1-3; D unresolved. CDR3 length: 14 residues. V was trimmed by 1 base and J by 0 bases, leaving 4 bases between them. Per germline, CDR1 SEHNR and CDR2 FQNEAQ (reference sequence). The CDR3: CASSLVGSGNTIYF. For the CDR3, the DNA is TGTGCCAGCAGCTTAGTCGGCTCTGGAAACACCATATATTTT.

In its sample, this clone was seen a few times. The chain uses TRBV27 and TRBJ1-5; D not resolved. The CDR3 consists of 14 residues. Germline V gene lookup returns CDR1 MNHEY and CDR2 SMNVEV (reference sequence). V lost 2 bases and J 0 bases, leaving 5 bases between the germline ends. The CDR3 sequence is CASSLGSSNQPQHF. In DNA form, the CDR3 reads TGTGCCAGCAGTTTAGGGAGTAGCAATCAGCCCCAGCATTTT.

In its sample, this clone was seen once. The rearrangement uses TRBV19 and TRBJ1-1; D is undetermined. CDR1 is LNHDA, CDR2 SQIVND, per germline (reference sequence). Trimming pared 6 bases from V and 1 base from J, leaving 3 bases between. CDR3 length: 11 residues. CDR3 nucleotides: TGTGCCAGTAGGGCGAACACTGAAGCTTTCTTT. It encodes CASRANTEAFF.

The chain carries TRBV25-1 and TRBJ2-7; 10 bases fit TRBD1. Germline V CDR1 and CDR2: MGHDK, SYGVNS. J gave up 4 bases and V 7 bases, and 4 bases lay outside the gene matches. The CDR3 sequence is 13 residues long. The CDR3 DNA reads TGTGCCAGCAACCCGGGACAGGGGTACGAGCAGTACTTC. Protein: CASNPGQGYEQYF.

The CDR3 loop reads CASSLTRTGVRGGYTF. DNA for the CDR3: TGTGCCAGCAGCTTAACCCGGACAGGAGTTCGCGGGGGCTACACCTTC. The chain links TRBV28 to TRBJ1-2; 7 bases line up with TRBD1. The V gene's germline CDR1 is MDHEN and CDR2 SYDVKM. This CDR3 has 16 amino acids. Trimming at V came to 6 bases and at J to 8 bases, leaving 18 bases not matched to a gene.

The chain has TRBV29-1 and TRBJ2-2; TRBD2 agrees at 13 bases. The CDR3 runs 19 residues. The V segment lost 5 bases and the J segment 0 bases; nucleotides outside the gene matches: 12. From germline, CDR1 is SQVTM and CDR2 ANQGSEA. In DNA, the CDR3 is TGCAGCGTTTCCCGGGGTTTGACTAGCGGGAGGACGAACACCGGGGAGCTGTTTTTT. As protein: CSVSRGLTSGRTNTGELFF.

The CDR3 region is CASSFIVGIQNYEQYF. For the CDR3, the DNA is TGCGCCAGCAGCTTTATCGTGGGCATCCAGAACTACGAGCAGTACTTC. This chain connects TRBV5-1 to TRBJ2-7; no definite D call. The CDR3 covers 16 residues. The germline V gene encodes CDR1 SGHRS and CDR2 YFSETQ. V was pared by 2 bases and J by 3 bases, with 18 bases between.

This rearrangement joins TRBV30 to TRBJ1-6; the D gene is possibly TRBD1 (5 bases). V dropped 4 bases and J dropped 10 bases, with 14 bases sitting between them. The CDR3 is 13 amino acids. Germline CDR1 is GTSNPN and CDR2 is SVGIG (reference sequence). CDR3 loop: CAWTQGTGSPLHF. DNA for the CDR3: TGTGCCTGGACCCAAGGGACGGGGTCACCCCTCCACTTT.

Turning to this clone: The same CDR3 is also encoded by other DNA sequences in this sample. V usage is TRBV6-5 and J usage is TRBJ2-7; D is unresolved. Trimming pared 3 bases from V and 1 base from J, leaving 10 bases between. The CDR3 spans 14 residues. CDR1 MNHEY and CDR2 SVGAGI come from the germline V gene. CDR3: CASSYSGGSYEQYF. In DNA, the CDR3 is TGTGCCAGCAGTTATTCGGGTGGGTCCTACGAGCAGTACTTC.

The rearrangement uses TRBV2 and TRBJ2-1; 7 nucleotides agree with TRBD2. J was trimmed by 7 bases and V by 6 bases; bases with no gene match: 12. In germline, CDR1 is SNHLY, CDR2 FYNNEI. The CDR3 runs 15 residues. The CDR3 DNA sequence: TGTGCCAGCAGAGCGGGGTCAGCGGGGCTAAATGAGCAGTTCTTC. It is translated as CASRAGSAGLNEQFF.

The gene calls are TRBV9 and TRBJ1-2; possible D gene TRBD1, 6 bases. With 1 base removed from V and 6 bases from J, the gap between germline ends came to 13 bases. This CDR3 has 14 amino acids. The germline gives CDR1 SGDLS, CDR2 YYNGEE. DNA of the CDR3: TGTGCCAGCAGCGTAAAGGGGGGAGGTCATGGCTACACCTTC. Translation: CASSVKGGGHGYTF.

The V call is TRBV27, the J call TRBJ1-6, with a weak D call TRBD1 (6 bases). The CDR3 loop spans 15 amino acids. Germline CDR1 reads MNHEY; CDR2 reads SMNVEV (reference sequence). V was shortened by 3 bases and J by 10 bases, with 16 bases between the two germline ends. The CDR3: CASSLQGQGLSPLHF. DNA of the CDR3: TGTGCCAGCAGTTTGCAAGGTCAGGGGTTGTCACCCCTCCACTTT.

The chain has TRBV9 and TRBJ1-2, with D unresolved. V was shortened by 4 bases and J by 3 bases, with 16 bases between the two germline ends. Germline V gene lookup returns CDR1 SGDLS and CDR2 YYNGEE. The CDR3 sequence is 15 residues long. The chain's CDR3 is CASSQAAENYYGYTF. CDR3 DNA: TGTGCCAGCAGCCAAGCGGCAGAGAATTACTATGGCTACACCTTC.

This chain links TRBV11-2 with TRBJ2-1; TRBD2 agrees at 7 bases. Germline trimming cut 4 bases from V and 6 bases from J; bases unmatched to any gene: 3. Germline assignment: CDR1 SGHAT and CDR2 FQNNGV. The CDR3 spans 13 residues. In DNA, the CDR3 is TGTGCCAGCAGCTGGGAGCGGGGCAATGAGCAGTTCTTC. Its translation: CASSWERGNEQFF.

V gene TRBV6-5 combines with J gene TRBJ2-7; 8 nucleotides agree with TRBD1. V shed 2 bases and J 6 bases; nucleotides not matched to a gene: 6. CDR3 length equals 14 residues. Germline assignment: CDR1 MNHEY and CDR2 SVGAGI. In nucleotides, the CDR3 is TGTGCCAGCAGTTACCAGGGGGCCAAAAGCGAGCAGTACTTC. It encodes CASSYQGAKSEQYF.

This chain joins TRBV11-2 and TRBJ2-7; possibly TRBD2 for D (6 bases). Germline values: CDR1 SGHAT, CDR2 FQNNGV. Trimming left V 1 base short and J 2 bases short, with 12 bases between. CDR3 length: 15 residues. CDR3 loop: CASSLGLLAAYEQYF. The CDR3 DNA is TGTGCCAGCAGCTTAGGGTTACTAGCTGCCTACGAGCAGTACTTC.

The J gene is TRBJ2-2, the V gene TRBV18, with 7 bases identical to TRBD1. The V segment lost 4 bases and the J segment 1 base; nucleotides outside the gene matches: 6. CDR3 length equals 16 residues. Germline V lookup: CDR1 KGHSH, CDR2 LQKENI. This CDR3 is CASSLFRDRNTGELFF. The CDR3 DNA sequence: TGTGCCAGCTCACTTTTCCGGGACAGGAACACCGGGGAGCTGTTTTTT.

The count of this clone is one. The chain couples TRBV23-1 to TRBJ1-1; D gene unclear. TRBV23-1 is an open reading frame whose function is uncertain. CDR3 length equals 15 residues. V was clipped by 0 bases and J by 1 base, with 9 bases between them. The CDR3: CASSQSPGQNTEAFF. In DNA, the CDR3 is TGCGCCAGCAGTCAATCCCCGGGCCAGAACACTGAAGCTTTCTTT.

The V and J genes are TRBV5-6 and TRBJ1-4; D is ambiguous. The CDR3 loop spans 14 amino acids. The V end lost 2 bases, the J end lost 7 bases, and 12 bases lay between the germline ends. Germline CDR1 and CDR2: SGHDT and YYEEEE. CDR3 in amino acids: CASSFNPGAEKLFF. In DNA form, the CDR3 reads TGTGCCAGCAGCTTCAATCCGGGCGCTGAAAAACTGTTTTTT.

The J gene is TRBJ2-7, the V gene TRBV6-1; the match to TRBD1 covers 7 bases. The V gene end was trimmed by 1 base and the J gene end by 5 bases; junction bases not matched to a gene: 8. Germline loops: CDR1 MNHNS, CDR2 SASEGT. CDR3 length equals 15 residues. The CDR3 sequence: CASSEGPGGHHEQYF. The CDR3 nucleotides are TGTGCCAGCAGTGAAGGCCCAGGGGGTCACCACGAGCAGTACTTC.

The V and J genes are TRBV10-2 and TRBJ2-7; 9 bases match TRBD1. Germline CDR1 is WSHSY and CDR2 is SAAADI. J gave up 5 bases and V 5 bases, and 7 bases lay outside the gene matches. This CDR3 contains 14 residues. The chain's CDR3 is CASSPFGTGNEQYF. The CDR3 bases are TGCGCCAGCAGTCCTTTTGGGACAGGGAACGAGCAGTACTTC.